This T cell receptor beta chain was obtained from a study of shared clonotypes between healthy human individuals. The study, taken as a whole, reports: The sampled material consisted only of blood, and tissue repertoires are likely to differ.

The CDR3 is 13 residues long. Germline V gene sequence: CDR1 MNHNS, CDR2 SASEGT. An even split of each subset's genomic DNA across several immunoSEQ plates was performed. Profiling relied on immunoSEQ multiplex PCR, and the TCRdb table lists in-frame clones only, not all of them. Of about 2.3 million clones in the sample, 85% to 95% were seen once. Of note for this clone: What it recognizes is unknown.

This TCR was sampled from a man aged 18 to 29 in good health. Some clones in this sample may be carry-over from other donors' samples. This chain connects TRBV6-1 to TRBJ2-2; D tentatively reads TRBD1 or TRBD2 (5 bases each). Sequenced: naive CD4+ T cells from PBMCs. The subset here: CD45RA+ positively selected. In DNA, the CDR3 is TGTTCCCTGGGGGTTTTGTCGACCGGGGAGCTGTTTTTT. Its protein is CSLGVLSTGELFF.